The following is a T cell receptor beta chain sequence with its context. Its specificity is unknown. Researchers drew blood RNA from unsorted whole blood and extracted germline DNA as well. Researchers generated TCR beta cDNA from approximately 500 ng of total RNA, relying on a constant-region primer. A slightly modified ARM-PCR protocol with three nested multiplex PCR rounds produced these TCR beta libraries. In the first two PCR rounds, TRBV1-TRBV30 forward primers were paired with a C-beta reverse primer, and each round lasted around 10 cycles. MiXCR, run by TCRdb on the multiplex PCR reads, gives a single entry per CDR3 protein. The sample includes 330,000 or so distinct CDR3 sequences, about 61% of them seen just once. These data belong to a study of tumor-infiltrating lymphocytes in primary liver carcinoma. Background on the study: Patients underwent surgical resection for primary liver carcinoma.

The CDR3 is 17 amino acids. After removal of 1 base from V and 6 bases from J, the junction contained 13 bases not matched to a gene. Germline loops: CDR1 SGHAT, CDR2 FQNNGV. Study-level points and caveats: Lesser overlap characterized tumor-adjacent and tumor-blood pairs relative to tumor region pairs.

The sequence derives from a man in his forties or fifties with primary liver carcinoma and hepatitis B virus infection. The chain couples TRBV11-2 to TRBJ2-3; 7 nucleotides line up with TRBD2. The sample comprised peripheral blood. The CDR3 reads CASSLVGPTGGADTQYF. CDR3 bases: TGTGCCAGCAGCTTAGTGGGACCTACGGGGGGTGCTGATACGCAGTATTTT. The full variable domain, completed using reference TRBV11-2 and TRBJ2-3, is EAGVAQSPRYKIIEKRQSVAFWCNPISGHATLYWYQQILGQGPKLLIQFQNNGVVDDSQLPKDRFSAERLKGVDSTLKIQPAKLEDSAVYLCASSLVGPTGGADTQYFGPGTRLTVL.